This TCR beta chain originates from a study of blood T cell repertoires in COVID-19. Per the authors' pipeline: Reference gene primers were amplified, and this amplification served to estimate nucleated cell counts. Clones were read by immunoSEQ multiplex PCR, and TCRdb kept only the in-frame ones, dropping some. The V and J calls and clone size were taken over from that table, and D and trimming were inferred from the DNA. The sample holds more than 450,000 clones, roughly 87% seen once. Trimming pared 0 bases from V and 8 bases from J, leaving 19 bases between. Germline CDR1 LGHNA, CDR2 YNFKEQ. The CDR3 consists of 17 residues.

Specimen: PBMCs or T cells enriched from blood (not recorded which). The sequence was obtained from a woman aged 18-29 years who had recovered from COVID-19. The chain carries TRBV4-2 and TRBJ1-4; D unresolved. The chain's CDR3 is CASSQDLGTERTEKLFF. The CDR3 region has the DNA TGTGCCAGCAGCCAAGATCTCGGCACAGAAAGAACCGAAAAACTGTTTTTT.